Listed below are T cell receptor beta chains from one sample, sequenced in a study of radiation and T cells in renal cell carcinoma. Clones were read by immunoSEQ multiplex PCR, and TCRdb kept only the in-frame ones, dropping some. The data hold over 35,000 clones, with around four fifths observed a single time. The material sequenced was blood, taken from a patient whose treatment included radiotherapy and nephrectomy. These TCRs come from a woman in her 70s with renal cell carcinoma. The CDR3 runs from the conserved cysteine through the conserved F or W. D genes are given only for firm matches. For some rows the clone size is stated as once, few or many, or as a class when expanded; others skip it.

>TRBJ1-3|NA|TRBV6-5|few
CATAQEPGNTIYF
TGTGCCACCGCACAGGAGCCTGGAAACACCATATATTTT
>TRBJ1-1|TRBD1|TRBV7-9|NA
CASRQGARTEAFF
TGTGCCAGCAGGCAGGGGGCGAGGACTGAAGCTTTCTTT
>TRBJ1-1|NA|TRBV11-2|once
CASSLAANGGTEAFF
TGTGCCAGCAGCTTAGCCGCCAACGGGGGAACTGAAGCTTTCTTT
>TRBJ1-6|TRBD1|TRBV5-8|few
CASSLGTGTGVNSPLHF
TGTGCCAGCAGCCTTGGGACAGGGACAGGGGTTAATTCACCCCTCCACTTT
>TRBJ2-1|NA|TRBV27|NA
CASSSQGYREQFF
TGTGCCAGCAGTTCTCAGGGATACCGAGAGCAGTTCTTC
>TRBJ2-6|NA|TRBV7-9|NA
CATKDSGANVLTF
TGTGCCACCAAGGACTCTGGGGCCAACGTCCTGACTTTC
>TRBJ2-5|NA|TRBV6-6|NA
CASTPLGGRQETQYF
TGTGCCAGCACCCCCCTAGGGGGGCGGCAAGAGACCCAGTACTTC
>TRBJ2-3|NA|TRBV4-1|few
CASSQDTNTDTQYF
TGCGCCAGCAGCCAAGATACCAACACAGATACGCAGTATTTT
>TRBJ2-7|NA|TRBV4-1|NA
CASSPSVSYEQYF
TGCGCCAGCAGCCCGTCCGTGTCCTACGAGCAGTACTTC
>TRBJ2-1|NA|TRBV2|NA
CASSGAVSYNEQFF
TGTGCCAGCAGTGGGGCCGTATCCTACAATGAGCAGTTCTTC
>TRBJ2-5|NA|TRBV4-1|NA
CASSQGAASTQYF
TGCGCCAGCAGCCAAGGGGCAGCCTCCACCCAGTACTTC
>TRBJ1-1|TRBD1|TRBV12-5|NA
CASGLASPGGKTEAFF
TGTGCTAGTGGTTTGGCCAGTCCAGGGGGGAAGACTGAAGCTTTCTTT
>TRBJ2-7|NA|TRBV21-1|NA
CASSKAGTSDFYEQYF
TGTGCCAGCAGCAAAGCGGGAACTAGCGATTTCTACGAGCAGTACTTC
>TRBJ2-7|TRBD1|TRBV4-1|NA
CASSQRATGGEMGEQYF
TGCGCCAGCAGCCAGAGAGCGACAGGGGGCGAGATGGGCGAGCAGTACTTC
>TRBJ2-3|NA|TRBV7-3|NA
CASSLQGNTDTQYF
TGTGCCAGCAGCTTACAGGGGAACACAGATACGCAGTATTTT
>TRBJ2-7|NA|TRBV7-8|NA
CASRRDWRRTGSSYEQYF
TGTGCCAGCCGGCGTGATTGGCGGCGGACTGGGAGCTCCTACGAGCAGTACTTC
>TRBJ2-5|TRBD2|TRBV7-2|NA
CASSSSGQETQYF
TGTGCCAGCAGCTCTAGCGGACAAGAGACCCAGTACTTC
>TRBJ1-4|NA|TRBV15|NA
CATSRAHNEKLFF
TGTGCCACCAGCAGAGCACATAATGAAAAACTGTTTTTT
>TRBJ2-1|NA|TRBV5-4|NA
CASSLASGNEQFF
TGTGCCAGCAGCTTGGCCTCGGGGAATGAGCAGTTCTTC
>TRBJ2-1|NA|TRBV27|once
CASSGGSSYNEQFF
TGTGCCAGCTCCGGGGGCAGTTCCTACAATGAGCAGTTCTTC
>TRBJ2-7|TRBD2|TRBV4-1|NA
CATSLAGALTGDEQYF
TGCGCCACCAGCCTAGCGGGGGCCTTGACGGGTGACGAGCAGTACTTC
>TRBJ2-5|NA|TRBV2|NA
CASRWGQETQYF
TGTGCCAGCCGGTGGGGCCAAGAGACCCAGTACTTC
>TRBJ1-2|NA|TRBV28|NA
CASSLPGKDGYGYTF
TGTGCCAGCAGCCTGCCGGGTAAAGATGGCTATGGCTACACCTTC
>TRBJ1-4|NA|TRBV6-1|NA
CASSPRAENEKLFF
TGTGCCAGCAGTCCCAGAGCCGAGAATGAAAAACTGTTTTTT
>TRBJ2-7|TRBD1|TRBV10-3|NA
CAISEKGQESYEQYF
TGTGCCATCAGTGAGAAGGGACAGGAGTCCTACGAGCAGTACTTC
>TRBJ2-7|TRBD2|TRBV10-3|few
CAISERAGDAYEQYF
TGTGCCATCAGTGAACGTGCGGGAGACGCCTACGAGCAGTACTTC
>TRBJ2-1|NA|TRBV10-3|NA
CAISEYGNNEQFF
TGTGCCATCAGTGAGTATGGGAACAATGAGCAGTTCTTC
>TRBJ2-7|NA|TRBV11-2|NA
CASSLSGSATYEQYF
TGTGCCAGCAGCTTATCTGGGTCGGCAACCTACGAGCAGTACTTC
>TRBJ1-2|NA|TRBV6-5|NA
CASRDGLGYTF
TGTGCCAGCAGGGACGGGCTAGGCTACACCTTC
>TRBJ2-1|TRBD2|TRBV2|NA
CASSRTSSYNEQFF
TGTGCCAGCAGTCGGACTAGCTCCTACAATGAGCAGTTCTTC
>TRBJ1-5|NA|TRBV7-9|NA
CASSLGQGNQPQHF
TGTGCCAGCAGCTTAGGTCAGGGAAATCAGCCCCAGCATTTT
>TRBJ2-1|NA|TRBV7-8|NA
CASSADRRYNEQFF
TGTGCCAGCAGCGCAGACAGACGATACAATGAGCAGTTCTTC
>TRBJ2-2|NA|TRBV5-1|NA
CASSVQGYNTGELFF
TGCGCCAGCAGCGTACAGGGATATAACACCGGGGAGCTGTTTTTT
>TRBJ2-3|TRBD2|TRBV7-8|NA
CATGLAGVTDTQYF
TGTGCCACGGGACTAGCGGGAGTAACAGATACGCAGTATTTT
>TRBJ2-7|TRBD2|TRBV30|NA
CAWSPAGGSYEQYF
TGTGCCTGGAGTCCAGCGGGAGGGTCCTACGAGCAGTACTTC
>TRBJ2-3|NA|TRBV18|NA
CASSPMDGASTDTQYF
TGTGCCAGCTCACCCATGGACGGTGCTAGCACAGATACGCAGTATTTT
>TRBJ1-3|TRBD1|TRBV7-8|NA
CASSPRGTAGNTIYF
TGTGCCAGCAGCCCCCGGGGGACAGCTGGAAACACCATATATTTT
>TRBJ1-2|NA|TRBV5-1|NA
CASSWRSSRGYTF
TGCGCCAGCAGCTGGAGGTCTAGTCGGGGCTACACCTTC
>TRBJ1-5|NA|TRBV27|NA
CASSLNRAEPQHF
TGTGCCAGCAGTTTAAACAGGGCGGAACCCCAGCATTTT
>TRBJ2-3|TRBD2|TRBV9|few
CASSVGAGPTDTQYF
TGTGCCAGCAGCGTCGGAGCGGGACCCACAGATACGCAGTATTTT
>TRBJ1-6|NA|TRBV7-9|NA
CASSLGTDYSPLHF
TGTGCCAGCAGCTTAGGGACAGATTATTCACCCCTCCACTTT
>TRBJ2-7|TRBD2|TRBV19|NA
CASSPRTLGGFGQYF
TGTGCCAGTAGTCCCCGAACACTCGGGGGGTTTGGGCAGTACTTC
>TRBJ2-1|TRBD1|TRBV5-1|NA
CASSRGQGAGNEQFF
TGCGCCAGCAGCAGGGGACAGGGGGCGGGGAATGAGCAGTTCTTC
>TRBJ2-1|NA|TRBV7-8|NA
CASRGQASYNEQFF
TGTGCCAGCAGGGGGCAGGCCTCCTACAATGAGCAGTTCTTC
>TRBJ1-1|NA|TRBV9|few
CASSVAGNTEAFF
TGTGCCAGCAGCGTAGCGGGGAACACTGAAGCTTTCTTT
>TRBJ1-5|NA|TRBV27|NA
CASSPHSVSNQPQHF
TGTGCCAGCAGTCCACACAGCGTTAGCAATCAGCCCCAGCATTTT
>TRBJ2-1|NA|TRBV6-1|NA
CASSESPTGFDEQFF
TGTGCCAGCAGTGAAAGTCCCACAGGTTTTGATGAGCAGTTCTTC
>TRBJ1-1|NA|TRBV5-8|once
CASSYAGTSNTEAFF
TGTGCCAGCAGCTACGCCGGGACTTCGAACACTGAAGCTTTCTTT
>TRBJ2-4|NA|TRBV5-1|NA
CASSLGPIRAALAKNIQYF
TGCGCCAGCAGCTTGGGGCCGATCAGGGCGGCCCTAGCCAAAAACATTCAGTACTTC
>TRBJ1-2|TRBD1|TRBV5-4|NA
CASSSFRDRMSYGYTF
TGTGCCAGCAGCTCGTTCCGGGACAGGATGTCCTATGGCTACACCTTC
>TRBJ2-3|TRBD2|TRBV9|NA
CASSVAGGTFNTQYF
TGTGCCAGCAGCGTAGCGGGGGGGACTTTTAATACGCAGTATTTT
>TRBJ2-7|NA|TRBV5-1|NA
CASSLEILSYEQYF
TGCGCCAGCAGCTTGGAGATTTTATCCTACGAGCAGTACTTC
>TRBJ1-4|TRBD1|TRBV2|NA
CASSVEGQGNEKLFF
TGTGCCAGCAGTGTCGAGGGACAGGGTAATGAAAAACTGTTTTTT
>TRBJ2-3|NA|TRBV9|NA
CASSVASGSTDTQYF
TGTGCCAGCAGCGTAGCTTCCGGTAGCACAGATACGCAGTATTTT